The 29 T cell receptor beta chains listed next were all sequenced from one sample in a study of blood T cells in healthy people across ages. PCR was performed a second time for about 6 to 12 cycles using a sample-barcoded 5' primer and a J-beta primer mix. TCRdb recomputed calls from the 5' RACE reads with MiXCR, one row per CDR3 protein. The top ten clones hold approximately 7.7% of a sample with 1.5 million to 2 million distinct CDR3 sequences, under 30% of them seen once. Sequencing used blood. These receptors all come from a woman aged 25-40 years in good health.

In nucleotides, the CDR3 is TGCAGTGCTGAGAGCGGCGGCACTGAAGCTTTCTTT. This translates into CSAESGGTEAFF. The rearrangement uses TRBV20-1 and TRBJ1-1; D not resolved. The germline V and J ends were trimmed by 5 bases and 4 bases, with 11 bases remaining between them. The CDR3 is 12 amino acids. Germline V gives CDR1 DFQATT, CDR2 SNEGSKA (reference sequence).

This clonotype was seen only a few times. The chain couples TRBV6-5 to TRBJ1-1, with TRBD1 identical over 7 bases. Germline CDR1 and CDR2: MNHEY and SVGAGI. V lost 2 bases and J lost 10; bases outside the gene matches: 4. The CDR3 covers 12 residues. The CDR3 sequence: CASSYPGGAAFF. CDR3 coding DNA: TGTGCCAGCAGTTACCCAGGGGGGGCAGCTTTCTTT.

The table lists this clonotype with a few counts. The chain is built from TRBV11-2 and TRBJ2-5; 8 bases agree with TRBD2. The V gene's germline CDR1 is SGHAT and CDR2 FQNNGV. V trimming: 1 base; J trimming: 5 bases; junction bases outside the gene matches: 6. CDR3 length equals 15 residues. CDR3 sequence: CASSLVGGGRETQYF. CDR3 coding DNA: TGTGCCAGCAGCTTAGTCGGGGGGGGCCGTGAGACCCAGTACTTC.

A few counts support this clonotype. The V and J genes are TRBV15 and TRBJ1-5, with 10 bases lining up with TRBD1. V shed 2 bases, J shed 3 bases, and the junction held 10 bases outside the gene matches. CDR3 length: 18 residues. CDR1 is LNHNV, CDR2 YYDKDF, per germline (reference sequence). In DNA form, the CDR3 reads TGTGCCACCAGCAGATCCCCCGGGACAGGGGAAATCAATCAGCCCCAGCATTTT. Translating gives CATSRSPGTGEINQPQHF.

This clonotype was seen only a few times. The chain employs TRBV21-1 and TRBJ2-4. TRBV21-1 is flagged as a pseudogene. This CDR3 is 17 amino acids long. CDR3 coding DNA: TGTGCCAGCAGCAAAGCGCTTCGTTTACTCCGCGGTAACATTCAGTACTTC. Residues: CASSKALRLLRGNIQYF.

The chain's CDR3 is CASSLGRGGRTNNEQFF. The CDR3 nucleotides are TGTGCCAGCAGCTTAGGCAGGGGCGGGAGGACAAACAATGAGCAGTTCTTC. The genes are TRBV7-8 and TRBJ2-1; 8 bases agree with TRBD2. This CDR3 comprises 17 residues. CDR1 SGHVS and CDR2 FQNEAQ come from the germline V gene. With 1 base clipped from V and 5 bases from J, the junction kept 10 bases outside the gene matches.

V and J are TRBV7-7 and TRBJ2-3; TRBD2 aligns across 7 bases. This CDR3 contains 16 residues. V was clipped by 5 bases and J by 3 bases; unmatched bases: 11. Per the germline V gene, CDR1 is SSHAT and CDR2 is FNYEAQ (reference sequence). The CDR3 region is CASSDLGGSGTDTQYF. The DNA for the CDR3 is TGTGCCAGCAGCGATTTGGGCGGGAGTGGGACAGATACGCAGTATTTT.

The chain employs TRBV7-2 and TRBJ2-1, with 7 bases lining up with TRBD1. Germline values: CDR1 SGHTA, CDR2 FQGNSA. The CDR3 contains 17 residues. J lost 2 bases, V lost 5 bases, and 12 bases had no gene match. The CDR3 here is CASSHNPGTVAYNEQFF. The CDR3 DNA reads TGTGCCAGCAGCCATAACCCGGGGACAGTGGCCTACAATGAGCAGTTCTTC.

In this sample, this clonotype turned up once. The chain uses TRBV20-1 and TRBJ1-6, with 8 bases identical to TRBD1. The CDR3 spans 14 residues. The germline gives CDR1 DFQATT, CDR2 SNEGSKA (reference sequence). V lost 6 bases and J lost 8; bases outside the gene matches: 9. The CDR3 DNA reads as TGCAGTGCGCGGGGGACAGGCTCCTATTCACCCCTCCACTTT. The encoded protein is CSARGTGSYSPLHF.

This clonotype has a single count. The chain is built from TRBV19 and TRBJ1-4; TRBD1 matches 7 bases. After removal of 3 bases from V and 7 bases from J, the junction contained 8 bases not matched to a gene. The CDR3 has 15 amino acids. Germline CDR1 and CDR2: LNHDA and SQIVND (reference sequence). This CDR3 reads CASSMSGTAFEKLFF. The CDR3 DNA sequence: TGTGCCAGTAGTATGTCAGGGACAGCGTTTGAAAAACTGTTTTTT.

This clonotype was counted once. This chain connects TRBV2 to TRBJ2-1; 9 positions match TRBD2. This CDR3 contains 15 residues. V gave up 3 bases and J gave up 7 bases; unmatched junction bases: 7. Per germline, CDR1 SNHLY and CDR2 FYNNEI. This chain's CDR3 is CASSDGGGAKNEQFF. The CDR3 DNA sequence: TGTGCCAGCAGTGACGGCGGGGGGGCTAAAAATGAGCAGTTCTTC.

This rearrangement joins TRBV5-1 to TRBJ2-1, with TRBD2 as a possible D gene (5 bases). CDR1 is SGHRS and CDR2 is YFSETQ in the germline V gene. V was pared by 0 bases and J by 6 bases, with 13 bases between. The CDR3 length is 15 residues. The CDR3 DNA follows: TGCGCCAGCAGCTTGGCTAGCCCGGGTCGCAATGAGCAGTTCTTC. This codes for CASSLASPGRNEQFF. Drawing the rest from reference TRBV5-1 and TRBJ2-1, the complete variable domain is KAGVTQTPRYLIKTRGQQVTLSCSPISGHRSVSWYQQTPGQGLQFLFEYFSETQRNKGNFPGRFSGRQFSNSRSEMNVSTLELGDSALYLCASSLASPGRNEQFFGPGTRLTVL.

This clonotype was counted only a few times. The V call is TRBV6-2 or TRBV6-3, the J call TRBJ2-1, with D uncertain. V was cut by 0 bases and J by 4 bases, with 10 bases left in between. CDR1 is MNHEY and CDR2 is SVGEGT in the germline V gene. This CDR3 comprises 15 residues. CDR3 nucleotides: TGTGCCAGCAGTTACTCGAAGCAGGTGTACAATGAGCAGTTCTTC. Protein sequence: CASSYSKQVYNEQFF.

This clonotype was observed a few times. V gene TRBV20-1 combines with J gene TRBJ1-4; no clear D. This CDR3 is built from 14 residues. With 0 bases removed from V and 7 bases from J, the gap between germline ends came to 12 bases. The germline V gene encodes CDR1 DFQATT and CDR2 SNEGSKA (reference sequence). CDR3 sequence (DNA): TGCAGTGCTAGAGATCATGCGCCTGGTGAAAAACTGTTTTTT. Its protein is CSARDHAPGEKLFF.

Notes on this clonotype: One junction end disagrees with the germline gene, perhaps due to a read error. The J gene is TRBJ2-1, the V gene TRBV20-1; D unclear. This CDR3 is 14 amino acids long. The germline CDR1 and CDR2 sequences are DFQATT and SNEGSKA (reference sequence). The CDR3 reads CCAPEASSYNEQFF. Here the CDR3 DNA reads TGCTGTGCTCCCGAGGCTAGCTCCTACAATGAGCAGTTCTTC.

This chain uses TRBV20-1 with TRBJ2-7, with 9 bases identical to TRBD1. V gave up 2 bases and J gave up 3 bases; unmatched junction bases: 5. CDR1 and CDR2 (germline): DFQATT, SNEGSKA (reference sequence). The CDR3 loop spans 14 amino acids. CDR3 region: CSARTGTGSYEQYF. The DNA of the CDR3 is TGCAGTGCTAGAACCGGGACAGGGAGCTACGAGCAGTACTTC.

As regards this clonotype: At one end, the junction sequence differs from germline, possibly due to a read error. This rearrangement joins TRBV5-1 to TRBJ1-2; D gene unclear. The CDR3 sequence is 14 residues long. Germline loops: CDR1 SGHRS, CDR2 YFSETQ. Here the CDR3 reads CTSSLVATGYGYTF. In nucleotides, the CDR3 is TGCACCAGCAGCTTGGTAGCAACTGGATATGGCTACACCTTC.

The chain uses TRBV12-3 or TRBV12-4 and TRBJ1-1, with 9 bases fitting TRBD1. This CDR3 is 14 amino acids long. Trimming at V came to 10 bases and at J to 5 bases, leaving 11 bases not matched to a gene. CDR3 sequence (DNA): TGTGCCAACAGCTTCATTGACAGGGGGACTGAAGCTTTCTTT. Its translation: CANSFIDRGTEAFF.

This clonotype was observed a handful of times. The chain combines TRBV7-3 with TRBJ2-5; 7 bases line up with TRBD1. The V gene's germline CDR1 is SGHTA and CDR2 FQGTGA. This CDR3 is 14 amino acids long. V gave up 5 bases and J gave up 5 bases; unmatched junction bases: 8. The CDR3 nucleotides are TGTGCCAGCAGCCCCGAACAGGGGACGGAGACCCAGTACTTC. It codes for CASSPEQGTETQYF.

On this clonotype: Germline and junction disagree at one end, which may indicate a read error. V usage is TRBV5-1 and J usage is TRBJ2-3; 9 nucleotides align to TRBD1. CDR1 SGHRS and CDR2 YFSETQ come from the germline V gene. The CDR3 runs 17 residues. The CDR3 loop reads CASGLGRTGDGTDTQYF. CDR3 in DNA: TGCGCCAGCGGCTTGGGCCGGACAGGGGACGGCACAGATACGCAGTATTTT.

The chain recombines TRBV7-9 with TRBJ1-1, with 8 nucleotides matching TRBD1. This CDR3 spans 12 amino acids. Trimming took 6 bases from V and 10 from J; bases not matched to a gene: 7. Germline V gives CDR1 SEHNR, CDR2 FQNEAQ (reference sequence). The CDR3 DNA reads as TGTGCCAGCAGTTGGACAGGGATGGGAGCTTTCTTT. Its translation is CASSWTGMGAFF.

This clonotype was found once. This sequence joins TRBV28 and TRBJ1-1; D ambiguous. Germline lookup yields CDR1 MDHEN and CDR2 SYDVKM. The CDR3 is made up of 11 amino acids. Between the trimmed V and J ends, which lost 2 bases and 8 bases, there was a span of 6 bases. The CDR3, as DNA: TGTGCCAGCAGTTTACGGAAAGAAGCTTTCTTT. This translates into CASSLRKEAFF.

The V gene is TRBV5-1, the J gene TRBJ2-7; 14 bases are a match to TRBD2. This CDR3 is built from 16 residues. Germline V gene data show CDR1 as SGHRS and CDR2 as YFSETQ. V lost 4 bases, J lost 3 bases, and 6 bases stayed unmatched. In DNA form, the CDR3 reads TGCGCCAGCAGCCCGGGACTAGCGGGGGCCGACTACGAGCAGTACTTC. Encoded protein: CASSPGLAGADYEQYF.

The V gene is TRBV7-2, the J gene TRBJ2-4, with 8 nucleotides matching TRBD2. Germline CDR1 SGHTA, CDR2 FQGNSA. The trim removed 3 bases at V and 6 bases at J, leaving 7 bases unmatched. The length of the CDR3 is 15 residues. The CDR3 DNA reads TGTGCCAGCAGCTTGGACGGGGGGGCCCCAAACATTCAGTACTTC. It encodes CASSLDGGAPNIQYF.

This clonotype showed up just a few times. The chain recombines TRBV12-3 or TRBV12-4 with TRBJ1-6; 8 bases map to TRBD1. Trimming at V came to 4 bases and at J to 5 bases, leaving 10 bases not matched to a gene. The CDR3 runs 17 residues. This CDR3 is CASSSPTDRGNNSPLHF. The CDR3 nucleotides are TGTGCCAGCAGTTCCCCAACAGACAGGGGAAATAATTCACCCCTCCACTTT.

This chain links TRBV30 with TRBJ1-6; D is undetermined. Germline lookup yields CDR1 GTSNPN and CDR2 SVGIG (reference sequence). This CDR3 is built from 15 residues. V was clipped by 0 bases and J by 5 bases, with 11 bases between them. The CDR3 region has the DNA TGTGCCTGGAGTGTGGCTCAAGGTGATAATTCACCCCTCCACTTT. This codes for CAWSVAQGDNSPLHF.

V usage is TRBV4-1 and J usage is TRBJ2-7; no firm D call. Trimming left V 6 bases short and J 0 bases short, with 15 bases between. Per the germline V gene, CDR1 is MGHRA and CDR2 is YSYEKL. This CDR3 contains 15 residues. The CDR3 spells CASRSGPLSSYEQYF. The CDR3 nucleotides read TGCGCCAGCAGATCCGGACCGTTGAGCTCCTACGAGCAGTACTTC.

The chain uses TRBV5-1 and TRBJ2-6, with 9 bases aligning to TRBD1. J was trimmed by 2 bases and V by 4 bases; bases with no gene match: 10. This CDR3 spans 18 amino acids. Germline-derived CDR1 and CDR2 are SGHRS and YFSETQ. The CDR3 coding sequence is TGCGCCAGCAGCCCCTCGCGGGGACAGGGAGCTGGGGCCAACGTCCTGACTTTC. This gives the protein CASSPSRGQGAGANVLTF. The full variable domain, in which reference TRBV5-1 and TRBJ2-6 provide the parts outside the CDR3, is KAGVTQTPRYLIKTRGQQVTLSCSPISGHRSVSWYQQTPGQGLQFLFEYFSETQRNKGNFPGRFSGRQFSNSRSEMNVSTLELGDSALYLCASSPSRGQGAGANVLTFGAGSRLTVL.

This clonotype was detected only a few times. The CDR3 is CASSDRGLTETQYF. CDR3 in DNA: TGTGCCAGCAGTGACAGGGGACTGACAGAGACCCAGTACTTC. The genes are TRBV6-1 and TRBJ2-5; D is tentatively TRBD1 or TRBD2 (6 bases each). The V end was cut by 3 bases, the J end by 4 bases, with 12 bases between. The length of the CDR3 is 14 residues. From germline, CDR1 is MNHNS and CDR2 SASEGT.